This T cell receptor (beta chain) was identified during a study of HIV-infected patients and healthy controls. Overall study results and limits: HIV+ repertoires were severely depleted of MAIT alpha-chain CDR3s, unlike healthy controls.

In this sample, this clonotype turned up a few times. The antigen is not known. Deletions cut 7 bases from V and 0 bases from J, with 13 bases between. The CDR3 loop spans 14 amino acids. Germline V gives CDR1 SQVTM, CDR2 ANQGSEA. About 550 ng RNA was reverse transcribed with alpha and beta constant-region primers. Using multiplexing indices, alpha and beta chain libraries were generated apart by chain-specific third strand synthesis. Ligation attached cDNA to a 5' RACE adapter that carried a random hexamer and SP2 site. TCRdb fed the 5' RACE reads into MiXCR, producing one record per CDR3 protein. The table lists about 7,000 distinct CDR3 sequences, roughly 8.7% of them singletons. Follow-up blood was drawn about 14 weeks, roughly three months, after antiretroviral therapy began. All unsorted peripheral T cells were captured because whole blood was used without fractionation.

The sequence was obtained from an adult with HIV infection. This material consisted of blood, taken during antiretroviral therapy. This chain uses TRBV29-1 with TRBJ1-3; D gene ambiguous. The CDR3 DNA reads TGCAGCGGCGAGGACGGCCTCTCTGGAAACACCATATATTTT. Protein: CSGEDGLSGNTIYF.